A selection of T cell receptor beta chains follows, all from one sample in a study of cytomegalovirus exposure and HLA in healthy donors. Libraries were prepared by immunoSEQ multiplex PCR; TCRdb keeps only in-frame clonotypes and omits some of them. The sample has fewer than 200,000 clones; just under 80% are singletons. The sequencing sample was made of PBMCs. These receptor sequences come from a female donor in good health and CMV-seronegative. Both conserved end residues are part of each CDR3. The D gene is left open where the match is weak. Clone size, where shown, is once, few, many, or a class for clones that have expanded.

cdr3_aa cdr3_nt j_call v_call clone_size d_call
CASSPGGGNTEAFF TGTGCCAGCAGCCCCGGGGGGGGTAACACTGAAGCTTTCTTT TRBJ1-1 TRBV9 . .
CASSKLAGSYNEQFF TGTGCCAGCTCAAAACTAGCGGGCTCGTACAATGAGCAGTTCTTC TRBJ2-1 TRBV2 . TRBD2
CASSLGGAGWGYTF TGTGCCAGCAGTTTAGGAGGGGCGGGATGGGGCTACACCTTC TRBJ1-2 TRBV27 . .
CSVEDPIYWGDGYTF TGCAGCGTTGAAGACCCGATCTATTGGGGGGATGGCTACACCTTC TRBJ1-2 TRBV29-1 . .
CASSPGTSGGNEQFF TGTGCCAGCAGCCCAGGGACTAGCGGGGGCAATGAGCAGTTCTTC TRBJ2-1 TRBV27 . TRBD2
CASSPETGIKGYTF TGTGCCAGCAGCCCCGAGACAGGGATTAAGGGCTACACCTTC TRBJ1-2 TRBV5-5 . TRBD1
CASSIVGGIQSNQPQHF TGTGCCAGTAGTATAGTCGGAGGGATCCAGAGCAATCAGCCCCAGCATTTT TRBJ1-5 TRBV19 . .
CASSFQDSPTYEQYF TGTGCCAGCAGCTTCCAAGACAGCCCCACCTACGAGCAGTACTTC TRBJ2-7 TRBV5-5 once .
CASSVAVNTEAFF TGTGCCAGCAGCGTAGCAGTGAACACTGAAGCTTTCTTT TRBJ1-1 TRBV9 . .
CASSSSPNEKLFF TGCGCCAGCAGCTCCTCCCCTAATGAAAAACTGTTTTTT TRBJ1-4 TRBV5-1 . .
CSSSSTLSEQYF TGTTCCAGCAGCTCTACTCTGAGCGAGCAGTACTTC TRBJ2-7 TRBV7-9 . .
CASNRGQYNEQFF TGTGCCAGCAATCGCGGACAGTACAATGAGCAGTTCTTC TRBJ2-1 TRBV6-1 . .
CASSQDDNRGYYNEQFF TGCGCCAGCAGCCAAGATGATAACAGGGGATATTACAATGAGCAGTTCTTC TRBJ2-1 TRBV4-3 . TRBD1
CASSFQAGTSHPTNEKLFF TGTGCCAGCAGCTTCCAAGCCGGGACATCCCACCCTACTAATGAAAAACTGTTTTTT TRBJ1-4 TRBV5-4 . .
CASSPRQGVNEQFF TGTGCCAGCTCACCGCGCCAGGGGGTTAATGAGCAGTTCTTC TRBJ2-1 TRBV18 once TRBD1
CASSELAGDPGELFF TGTGCCAGCAGTGAACTAGCGGGAGACCCCGGGGAGCTGTTTTTT TRBJ2-2 TRBV2 . TRBD2
CASSLDEQYF TGTGCCAGCAGTTTAGACGAGCAGTACTTC TRBJ2-7 TRBV25-1 once .
CSVEYGHLRNQETQYF TGCAGCGTTGAATATGGCCATTTAAGAAACCAAGAGACCCAGTACTTC TRBJ2-5 TRBV29-1 . .
CAISEVTNSYEQYF TGTGCCATCAGTGAAGTGACTAACTCCTACGAGCAGTACTTC TRBJ2-7 TRBV10-3 few .
CASSPPTGEAFF TGTGCCAGCTCACCACCGACAGGTGAAGCTTTCTTT TRBJ1-1 TRBV18 few .
CASSLQGSGANVLTF TGTGCCAGCAGTTTACAGGGCTCTGGGGCCAACGTCCTGACTTTC TRBJ2-6 TRBV6-5 . .
CASSLRQGVGNEQFF TGCGCCAGCAGCCTGCGACAGGGTGTAGGCAATGAGCAGTTCTTC TRBJ2-1 TRBV5-1 . TRBD1
CASSRSDERGGYEDTQYF TGTGCCAGCAGCCGTAGTGATGAGCGGGGGGGCTACGAAGATACGCAGTATTTT TRBJ2-3 TRBV4-2 . TRBD2
CASSLFGGPPATQYF TGTGCCAGCAGTTTATTCGGGGGGCCCCCGGCTACGCAGTATTTT TRBJ2-3 TRBV27 . .
CASRYQTATGEQYF TGTGCCAGCAGATATCAGACGGCGACTGGCGAGCAGTACTTC TRBJ2-7 TRBV27 . .
CASSVAGAGGRETQYF TGTGCCAGCAGCGTAGCGGGAGCGGGGGGCAGGGAGACCCAGTACTTC TRBJ2-5 TRBV9 . TRBD2
CASSRTRGSSGNTIYF TGTGCCAGCTCCCGTACAAGGGGAAGCTCTGGAAACACCATATATTTT TRBJ1-3 TRBV18 . .
CASSPPGTGELFF TGTGCCAGCAGCCCCCCGGGCACCGGGGAGCTGTTTTTT TRBJ2-2 TRBV7-8 . .
CASSPTGYDEQYF TGTGCCAGCAGCCCTACAGGGTACGACGAGCAGTACTTC TRBJ2-7 TRBV7-8 . .
CASSQDLDQPQHF TGTGCCAGCAGCCAAGATTTAGATCAGCCCCAGCATTTT TRBJ1-5 TRBV14 . .
CASSLGGQGNEQYF TGCGCCAGCAGCTTGGGGGGACAAGGCAACGAGCAGTACTTC TRBJ2-7 TRBV5-1 . .
CASSIDLATGLHEQYF TGTGCCAGTAGTATAGATCTAGCGACAGGGCTACACGAGCAGTACTTC TRBJ2-7 TRBV19 once .
CASSGVAGGSTDTQYF TGTGCCAGCAGCGGCGTAGCGGGGGGTAGCACAGATACGCAGTATTTT TRBJ2-3 TRBV9 few TRBD2
CASTFVTEGNTIYF TGTGCCAGCACATTCGTGACTGAGGGAAACACCATATATTTT TRBJ1-3 TRBV2 few .
CASRGTLADSYNEQFF TGTGCCAGCAGGGGGACTCTAGCGGATAGCTACAATGAGCAGTTCTTC TRBJ2-1 TRBV28 . TRBD2
CASSLKGGGYTEAFF TGTGCCAGCAGCTTAAAAGGGGGTGGGTACACTGAAGCTTTCTTT TRBJ1-1 TRBV11-3 few .
CASSLPTGGTQYF TGTGCCAGCAGCTTACCCACGGGTGGTACGCAGTATTTT TRBJ2-3 TRBV13 . .
CASSYSQGGNTIYF TGTGCCAGCAGTTACTCGCAGGGTGGAAACACCATATATTTT TRBJ1-3 TRBV6-5 . .
CAIGLRDSGYTF TGTGCCATCGGGCTCCGGGACTCTGGCTACACCTTC TRBJ1-2 TRBV10-3 . .
CASSSTTGGAYTGELFF TGCGCCAGCAGCTCGACGACAGGGGGCGCTTACACCGGGGAGCTGTTTTTT TRBJ2-2 TRBV5-1 . TRBD1
CASSLEGRQGRGYTF TGTGCCAGCAGCTTAGAGGGGAGACAGGGTCGGGGCTACACCTTC TRBJ1-2 TRBV11-2 . TRBD1
CASSPGSQETQYF TGTGCCAGTAGCCCCGGGTCACAAGAGACCCAGTACTTC TRBJ2-5 TRBV19 once .
CASSLGGSSYEQYF TGTGCCAGCAGCTTAGGTGGGAGCTCCTACGAGCAGTACTTC TRBJ2-7 TRBV11-3 once .
CASSPPELAGVHGEQYF TGTGCCAGCTCACCACCGGAACTAGCGGGGGTTCACGGCGAGCAGTACTTC TRBJ2-7 TRBV18 . TRBD2
CASSQGQGYEQYF TGTGCCAGCAGCCAGGGACAGGGCTACGAGCAGTACTTC TRBJ2-7 TRBV11-3 . TRBD1
CASSSSQETQYF TGTGCCAGCAGTTCTAGCCAAGAGACCCAGTACTTC TRBJ2-5 TRBV28 . .
CASSSGQGYSEQYF TGTGCCAGCAGCTCGGGACAGGGATATAGCGAGCAGTACTTC TRBJ2-7 TRBV11-3 . TRBD1
CASSLAWANTEAFF TGTGCCAGCAGCTTAGCCTGGGCTAACACTGAAGCTTTCTTT TRBJ1-1 TRBV7-2 few .
CSVFGHERTGNTDTQYF TGCAGCGTTTTTGGGCACGAAAGGACAGGGAACACAGATACGCAGTATTTT TRBJ2-3 TRBV29-1 . TRBD1
CSANSGSRNTQYF TGCAGCGCCAATAGCGGGAGTCGGAATACGCAGTATTTT TRBJ2-3 TRBV29-1 . TRBD2
CASSLGLAGENEQFF TGTGCCAGCAGCCTCGGACTAGCGGGGGAGAATGAGCAGTTCTTC TRBJ2-1 TRBV7-3 . TRBD2
CASSSLVGNTEAFF TGCGCCAGCAGCTCGTTGGTCGGGAACACTGAGGCTTTCTTT TRBJ1-1 TRBV5-1 . .